These 21 T cell receptor beta chains share one sample of origin, sequenced in a study of memory CD4+ T cells and cytomegalovirus serostatus. TCRdb's table, derived via immunoSEQ multiplex PCR, lists solely in-frame clones and lacks some. The sample has about 75,000 clones; about 78% are singletons. The sort gate was single viable CD3+CD4+CD8-CD45RO+ cells for memory CD4+ T cells. Sequenced input: memory CD4+ T cells from blood. Receptor source: an adult in good health and CMV-seropositive.

The V call is TRBV29-1, the J call TRBJ1-1; D not certain. V lost 6 bases to trimming and J lost 4 bases, with 21 bases between them. This CDR3 spans 15 amino acids. In germline, CDR1 is SQVTM, CDR2 ANQGSEA. CDR3 protein: CSVHRTRGWRTEAFF. DNA of the CDR3: TGCAGCGTCCACAGAACGCGAGGTTGGCGCACTGAAGCTTTCTTT.

The chain has TRBV7-2 and TRBJ2-2, with D possibly being TRBD1 (5 bases). The CDR3 loop spans 14 amino acids. V was pared by 4 bases and J by 2 bases, with 8 bases between. Looked up from germline, CDR1 is SGHTA and CDR2 is FQGNSA. CDR3 nucleotides: TGTGCCAGCAGCTCAGGACACAACACCGGGGAGCTGTTTTTT. Encoded protein: CASSSGHNTGELFF. Complete variable domain (other parts from reference TRBV7-2 and TRBJ2-2): GAGVSQSPSNKVTEKGKDVELRCDPISGHTALYWYRQSLGQGLEFLIYFQGNSAPDKSGLPSDRFSAERTGGSVSTLTIQRTQQEDSAVYLCASSSGHNTGELFFGEGSRLTVL.

V usage is TRBV7-9 and J usage is TRBJ2-1, with 8 bases identical to TRBD1. With V trimmed by 3 bases and J by 7 bases, 2 bases remained unmatched. Germline V gene data show CDR1 as SEHNR and CDR2 as FQNEAQ (reference sequence). This CDR3 has 13 residues. In DNA, the CDR3 is TGTGCCAGCAGCTTGACAGGGGCGAATGAGCAGTTCTTC. Translated: CASSLTGANEQFF.

The chain carries TRBV20-1 and TRBJ1-3; TRBD1 is a possible D gene (5 bases). Germline-derived CDR1 and CDR2 are DFQATT and SNEGSKA (reference sequence). The CDR3 spans 11 residues. V was trimmed by 6 bases and J by 4 bases, leaving 7 bases between them. The CDR3 DNA is TGCAGTGCCCGACAGGGAAACACCATATATTTT. This gives the protein CSARQGNTIYF.

This chain connects TRBV5-1 to TRBJ2-2; D is uncertain. V lost 5 bases to trimming and J lost 3 bases, with 14 bases between them. The length of the CDR3 is 15 residues. The germline CDR1 and CDR2 sequences are SGHRS and YFSETQ. The DNA of the CDR3 is TGCGCCAGCAGATTTGGGCCCTATGACACCGGGGAGCTGTTTTTT. As protein: CASRFGPYDTGELFF.

The chain employs TRBV13 and TRBJ2-5; a possible D gene is TRBD2 (6 bases). V gave up 5 bases and J gave up 3 bases, with 10 bases separating them. Germline CDR1 is PRHDT and CDR2 is FYEKMQ (reference sequence). This CDR3 has 13 residues. The CDR3 nucleotides read TGTGCCAGCAGCCTCTCGGGGGAAGAGACCCAGTACTTC. It specifies CASSLSGEETQYF.

The chain recombines TRBV6-5 with TRBJ1-2, with a tentative D call TRBD1 (5 bases). Germline V gene sequence: CDR1 MNHEY, CDR2 SVGAGI. The CDR3 consists of 13 residues. Trimming pared 0 bases from V and 8 bases from J, leaving 10 bases between. CDR3 in amino acids: CASSYSGVGGYTF. CDR3 coding DNA: TGTGCCAGCAGTTACTCGGGGGTGGGGGGCTACACCTTC.

This clone was recorded only once. The J gene is TRBJ2-7, the V gene TRBV6-5, with TRBD1 as a possible D gene (7 bases). V lost 7 bases and J lost 2, with 18 bases in between. The CDR3 has 15 residues. Germline V gene sequence: CDR1 MNHEY, CDR2 SVGAGI. The chain's CDR3 is CASTLRGTDPYEQYF. CDR3 sequence (DNA): TGTGCCAGCACCCTACGGGGGACAGATCCCTACGAGCAGTACTTC.

The V call is TRBV2, the J call TRBJ1-3; TRBD1 might be the D (6 bases). CDR1 and CDR2 (germline): SNHLY, FYNNEI. V was trimmed by 6 bases and J by 4 bases, leaving 16 bases between them. There are 15 residues in the CDR3. In nucleotides, the CDR3 is TGTGCCAGCAGAGCGACCAGGGGCGCCGGAAACACCATATATTTT. Residues: CASRATRGAGNTIYF.

In its sample, this clone was seen a few times. The CDR3 reads CASSLALGLAGVTDTQYF. CDR3 nucleotide sequence: TGTGCCAGCAGCTTAGCGCTGGGACTAGCGGGAGTGACAGATACGCAGTATTTT. The rearrangement links TRBV7-9 to TRBJ2-3; 14 bases match TRBD2. Germline lookup yields CDR1 SEHNR and CDR2 FQNEAQ (reference sequence). V was pared by 0 bases and J by 3 bases, with 5 bases of the junction left unmatched. This CDR3 region has 18 residues.

This clone has only a few counts. V usage is TRBV5-1 and J usage is TRBJ2-1; tentative D call: TRBD2 (7 bases). The germline V gene encodes CDR1 SGHRS and CDR2 YFSETQ. This CDR3 has 15 residues. V gave up 4 bases and J gave up 6 bases, with 17 bases separating them. CDR3 sequence: CASSRRGGGSNEQFF. The CDR3 nucleotides read TGCGCCAGCAGCCGGCGAGGCGGGGGCTCCAATGAGCAGTTCTTC. Filled out from reference TRBV5-1 and TRBJ2-1, the complete variable domain reads KAGVTQTPRYLIKTRGQQVTLSCSPISGHRSVSWYQQTPGQGLQFLFEYFSETQRNKGNFPGRFSGRQFSNSRSEMNVSTLELGDSALYLCASSRRGGGSNEQFFGPGTRLTVL.

Details on this clone: A clone one base away is much larger, so this may be a read error. This chain links TRBV15 with TRBJ1-5; D gene ambiguous. The CDR3 is 13 amino acids. V was clipped by 0 bases and J by 4 bases, with 4 bases between them. CDR1 is LNHNV, CDR2 YYDKDF, per germline (reference sequence). The CDR3 region is CATSRDRNQPQHF. As DNA, the CDR3 is TGTGCCACCAGCAGAGATCGTAATCAGCCCCAGCATTTT.

Regarding this clone: Other DNA variants within this sample encode the same CDR3. The chain employs TRBV28 and TRBJ1-1; D might be TRBD1 (6 bases). Deletions cut 6 bases from V and 3 bases from J, with 11 bases between. CDR3 size: 13 residues. Germline V gives CDR1 MDHEN, CDR2 SYDVKM. The CDR3 region is CASSLHRDTEAFF. The CDR3 DNA follows: TGTGCCAGCAGCCTCCACAGGGACACTGAAGCTTTCTTT.

This rearrangement joins TRBV6-1 to TRBJ2-7; possibly TRBD1 or TRBD2 for D (5 bases each). Looked up from germline, CDR1 is MNHNS and CDR2 is SASEGT. The V gene lost 6 bases and the J gene lost 4 bases, with 16 bases spanning the gap. The CDR3 runs to 14 residues. CDR3 protein: CASRQPGRNYEQYV. The CDR3 region has the DNA TGTGCCAGCAGGCAGCCGGGACGGAATTACGAGCAGTACGTC.

This rearrangement joins TRBV30 to TRBJ2-3; the match to TRBD2 covers 7 bases. This CDR3 contains 14 residues. The trim removed 4 bases at V and 4 bases at J, leaving 8 bases unmatched. Germline loops: CDR1 GTSNPN, CDR2 SVGIG (reference sequence). CDR3 region: CAWTTGRLPDTQYF. DNA for the CDR3: TGTGCCTGGACCACCGGGAGGCTGCCAGATACGCAGTATTTT. Together with reference TRBV30 and TRBJ2-3, the CDR3 gives the full variable domain: SQTIHQWPATLVQPVGSPLSLECTVEGTSNPNLYWYRQAAGRGLQLLFYSVGIGQISSEVPQNLSASRPQDRQFILSSKKLLLSDSGFYLCAWTTGRLPDTQYFGPGTRLTVL.

The chain couples TRBV5-4 to TRBJ2-7; 7 nucleotides match TRBD1. Per germline, CDR1 SGHNT and CDR2 YYREEE (reference sequence). The V and J ends lost 4 bases and 4 bases, in that order; junction bases with no gene match: 8. There are 14 residues in the CDR3. The CDR3 nucleotides read TGTGCCAGCAGCCGATGGGACAGACTTTACGAGCAGTACGTC. Protein product: CASSRWDRLYEQYV.

V usage is TRBV7-2 and J usage is TRBJ2-1; D unclear. The CDR3 spans 15 residues. V lost 1 base and J lost 3, with 10 bases in between. Germline loops: CDR1 SGHTA, CDR2 FQGNSA. This chain's CDR3 is CASSLEGFSYNEQFF. The DNA for the CDR3 is TGTGCCAGCAGCTTAGAGGGCTTTAGCTACAATGAGCAGTTCTTC.

The genes are TRBV28 and TRBJ1-2; a weak D match, TRBD1 (5 bases). Trimming stripped 6 bases from V and 0 bases from J, with 14 bases between. CDR1 and CDR2 (germline): MDHEN, SYDVKM. This CDR3 spans 15 amino acids. The CDR3 DNA follows: TGTGCCAGCAGGTCCGGGACCTATTCTAACTATGGCTACACCTTC. Translated: CASRSGTYSNYGYTF.

This clone appeared a single time. The chain recombines TRBV7-6 with TRBJ2-7; 10 positions match TRBD1. This CDR3 has 15 amino acids. From germline, CDR1 is SGHVS and CDR2 FNYEAQ. V dropped 5 bases and J dropped 3; count of bases not matched to a gene: 7. CDR3 in amino acids: CASSERTGGIYEQYF. As DNA, the CDR3 is TGTGCCAGCAGCGAACGGACAGGGGGTATCTACGAGCAGTACTTC. Looking up the rest from reference TRBV7-6 and TRBJ2-7 gives the full variable domain: GAGVSQSPRYKVTKRGQDVALRCDPISGHVSLYWYRQALGQGPEFLTYFNYEAQQDKSGLPNDRFSAERPEGSISTLTIQRTEQRDSAMYRCASSERTGGIYEQYFGPGTRLTVT.

The chain joins TRBV11-2 to TRBJ1-2; D call uncertain. Trimming pared 5 bases from V and 8 bases from J, leaving 21 bases between. Germline CDR1 and CDR2: SGHAT and FQNNGV. CDR3 length: 15 amino acids. The CDR3 here is CASSTHPTSPAGYTF. The CDR3 region has the DNA TGTGCCAGCAGCACACACCCGACCTCCCCGGCGGGCTACACCTTC.

The chain joins TRBV7-2 to TRBJ2-7, with D possibly called TRBD1 or TRBD2 (7 bases each). This CDR3 is 16 amino acids long. V was shortened by 6 bases and J by 0 bases, with 18 bases between the two germline ends. Germline loops: CDR1 SGHTA, CDR2 FQGNSA. CDR3 protein: CASSRTGGGFSYEQYF. CDR3 DNA sequence: TGTGCCAGCAGTCGGACAGGCGGGGGCTTCTCCTACGAGCAGTACTTC.